This T cell receptor (beta chain) stems from a study of T cell responses to AZD1222 COVID-19 vaccine. The study's findings and limits: Following two doses of AZD1222, Spike-specific TCR breadth and depth rose. Targeting of unmutated variant regions was reportedly seen in nearly half of spike-specific TCRs.

Germline V lookup: CDR1 MNHEY, CDR2 SVGAGI. This CDR3 comprises 15 residues. Trimming left V 8 bases short and J 7 bases short, with 18 bases between. For this clone: Its specificity is not known.

Assay used: immunoSEQ multiplex PCR; TCRdb lists only in-frame clones, some missing. In the table there are some 170,000 clones, about 89% of which are singletons. The chain employs TRBV6-5 and TRBJ1-6, with D maybe TRBD1 (5 bases). This TCR was recovered from an adult in good health. The specimen was peripheral blood, collected on day 0 of AZD1222 vaccination. CDR3 in amino acids: CASGTTGTANSPLHF. The CDR3 region has the DNA TGTGCCAGCGGCACGACCGGGACGGCGAATTCACCCCTCCACTTT.